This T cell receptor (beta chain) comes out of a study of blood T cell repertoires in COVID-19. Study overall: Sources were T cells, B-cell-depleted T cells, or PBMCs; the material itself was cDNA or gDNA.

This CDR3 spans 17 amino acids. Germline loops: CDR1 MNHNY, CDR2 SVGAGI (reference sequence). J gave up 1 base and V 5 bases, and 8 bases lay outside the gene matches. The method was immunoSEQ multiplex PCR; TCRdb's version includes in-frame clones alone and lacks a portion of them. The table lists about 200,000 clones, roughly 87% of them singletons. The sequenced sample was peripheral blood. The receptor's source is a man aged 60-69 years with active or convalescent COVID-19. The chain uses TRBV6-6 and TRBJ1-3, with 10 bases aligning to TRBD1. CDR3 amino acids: CASSRRDRGLSGNTIYF. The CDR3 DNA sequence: TGTGCCAGCAGTCGAAGGGACAGGGGACTATCTGGAAACACCATATATTTT.